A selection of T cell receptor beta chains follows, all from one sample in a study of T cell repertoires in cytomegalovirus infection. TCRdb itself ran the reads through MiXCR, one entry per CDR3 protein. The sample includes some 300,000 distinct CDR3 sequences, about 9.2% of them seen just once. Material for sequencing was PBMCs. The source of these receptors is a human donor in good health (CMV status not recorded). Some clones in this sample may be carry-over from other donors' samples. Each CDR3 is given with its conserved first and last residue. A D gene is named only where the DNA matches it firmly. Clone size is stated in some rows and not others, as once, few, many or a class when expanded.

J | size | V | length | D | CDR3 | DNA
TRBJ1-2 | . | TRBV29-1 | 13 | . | CSVEDPSFYGYTF | TGCAGCGTTGAAGACCCCTCCTTCTATGGCTACACCTTC
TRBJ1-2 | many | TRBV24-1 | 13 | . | CATSDPGSYGYTF | TGTGCCACCAGTGACCCCGGGAGCTATGGCTACACCTTC
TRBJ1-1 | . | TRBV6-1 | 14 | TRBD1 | CASSGTGGNTEAFF | TGTGCCAGCAGTGGGACAGGGGGAAACACTGAAGCTTTCTTT
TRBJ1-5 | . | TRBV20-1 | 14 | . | CSAMLRAANQPQHF | TGCAGTGCTATGTTAAGGGCGGCAAATCAGCCCCAGCATTTT
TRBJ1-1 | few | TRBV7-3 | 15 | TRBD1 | CASSPQGAGNTEAFF | TGTGCCAGCAGCCCACAGGGGGCGGGGAACACTGAAGCTTTCTTT
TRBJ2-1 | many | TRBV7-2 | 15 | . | CASSFGPSDGSEQFF | TGTGCCAGCAGCTTCGGGCCTTCGGATGGGAGTGAGCAGTTCTTC
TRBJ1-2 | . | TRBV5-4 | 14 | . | CASSLGQFLYGYTF | TGTGCCAGCAGCTTGGGACAGTTTCTCTATGGCTACACCTTC
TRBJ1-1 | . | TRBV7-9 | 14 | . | CASRVGGPSTEAFF | TGTGCCAGCAGGGTAGGGGGACCCAGCACTGAAGCTTTCTTT
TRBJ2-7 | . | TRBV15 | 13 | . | CATSSPLRYEQYF | TGTGCCACCAGCAGCCCCCTCCGTTACGAGCAGTACTTC
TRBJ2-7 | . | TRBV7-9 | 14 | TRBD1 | CASSPRTGAREQYF | TGTGCCAGCAGCCCAAGGACAGGGGCGCGGGAGCAGTACTTC
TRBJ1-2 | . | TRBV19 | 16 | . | CASSIWATRNNYGYTF | TGTGCCAGTAGTATCTGGGCAACAAGGAACAACTATGGCTACACCTTC
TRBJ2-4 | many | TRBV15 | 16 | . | CATSNDRLLAKNIQYF | TGTGCCACCAGCAACGACAGGCTTCTAGCCAAAAACATTCAGTACTTC
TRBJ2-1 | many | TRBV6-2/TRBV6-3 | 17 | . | CASSLTRGASSYNEQFF | TGTGCCAGCAGCCTCACTCGGGGGGCCTCCTCCTACAATGAGCAGTTCTTC
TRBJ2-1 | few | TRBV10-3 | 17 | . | CAISSDSGLFSYNEQFF | TGTGCCATCAGCAGTGACTCGGGACTTTTCTCCTACAATGAGCAGTTCTTC
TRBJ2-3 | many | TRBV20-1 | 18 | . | CSARRVEGIRVTTDTQYF | TGCAGTGCTAGGAGGGTAGAGGGCATAAGGGTGACCACAGATACGCAGTATTTT
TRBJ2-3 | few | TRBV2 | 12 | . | CASRALGDTQYF | TGTGCCAGCAGGGCGTTGGGGGATACGCAGTATTTT
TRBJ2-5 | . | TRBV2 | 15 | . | CASSPPTSPRETQYF | TGTGCCAGCAGTCCCCCGACTAGTCCCAGAGAGACCCAGTACTTC
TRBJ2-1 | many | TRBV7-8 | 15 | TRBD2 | CASSPLAGAYNEQFF | TGTGCCAGCAGCCCGCTAGCGGGGGCCTACAATGAGCAGTTCTTC